The sequence of this TCR beta chain was determined in a study of shared clonotypes between healthy human individuals. Regarding the study as a whole: Among the subsets, naive ones generally showed larger estimated richness than memory ones.

The repertoire was sequenced with immunoSEQ multiplex PCR; TCRdb's copy has only in-frame clones and lacks some. The table includes under 200,000 clones, just under 95% detected once. On this clone: Its antigen is as yet unknown.

Germline values: CDR1 ENHRY, CDR2 SYGVKD. This CDR3 has 14 amino acids. V dropped 5 bases and J dropped 3; count of bases not matched to a gene: 4. The donors were all Caucasian adults (living in Nashville, Tennessee). The split of CD4+ cells yielded CD45RA+ naive and CD45RA-negative memory subsets. The sequence came from a woman aged 25 to 39 in good health. The sequenced sample consisted of naive CD4+ T cells sorted from blood. Subset described: CD45RA+ positively selected. This chain connects TRBV10-3 to TRBJ2-1; 7 bases are a match to TRBD2. The DNA of the CDR3 is TGTGCCATCAGTTTTGCGGGAGTCTACAATGAGCAGTTCTTC. Translating it yields CAISFAGVYNEQFF.